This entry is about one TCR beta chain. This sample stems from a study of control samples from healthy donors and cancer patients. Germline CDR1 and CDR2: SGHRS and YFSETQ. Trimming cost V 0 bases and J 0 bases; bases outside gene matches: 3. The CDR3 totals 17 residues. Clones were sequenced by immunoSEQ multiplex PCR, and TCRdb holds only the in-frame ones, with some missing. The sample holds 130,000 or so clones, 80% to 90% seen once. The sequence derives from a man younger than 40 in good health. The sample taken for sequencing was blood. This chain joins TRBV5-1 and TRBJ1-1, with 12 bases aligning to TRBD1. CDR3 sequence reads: CASSLAGTGGLNTEAFF. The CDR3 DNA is TGCGCCAGCAGCTTGGCGGGGACAGGGGGCTTGAACACTGAAGCTTTCTTT.